This paragraph covers one TCR beta chain sequence. The antigen is unknown. The CDR3 runs to 16 residues. Trimming took 2 bases from V and 5 from J; bases not matched to a gene: 8. Germline assignment: CDR1 SGDLS and CDR2 YYNGEE. Using immunoSEQ multiplex PCR, the repertoire was profiled, and TCRdb retains in-frame clones only, with some absent. The sample consists of 60,000 to 65,000 clones, about 80% of them appearing once. The record originates from a study of identifying expanded T cells in peripheral blood. Whole-study results and caveats: Differentially abundant clones: roughly 1.3 between replicates, 15 to 17 at 2 to 3 weeks, around 20 at four. Clone count variance between approximately two-week samples rose with total template count.

Collection occurred without any documented infections or immune events in donors. The gene calls are TRBV9 and TRBJ2-2; TRBD2 agrees at 8 bases. The receptor was isolated from a person aged 18-69 years in good health. Sequencing was performed on blood. Here the CDR3 reads CASSVLSGGGTGELFF. In DNA, the CDR3 is TGTGCCAGCAGCGTTTTGAGCGGGGGCGGGACCGGGGAGCTGTTTTTT.